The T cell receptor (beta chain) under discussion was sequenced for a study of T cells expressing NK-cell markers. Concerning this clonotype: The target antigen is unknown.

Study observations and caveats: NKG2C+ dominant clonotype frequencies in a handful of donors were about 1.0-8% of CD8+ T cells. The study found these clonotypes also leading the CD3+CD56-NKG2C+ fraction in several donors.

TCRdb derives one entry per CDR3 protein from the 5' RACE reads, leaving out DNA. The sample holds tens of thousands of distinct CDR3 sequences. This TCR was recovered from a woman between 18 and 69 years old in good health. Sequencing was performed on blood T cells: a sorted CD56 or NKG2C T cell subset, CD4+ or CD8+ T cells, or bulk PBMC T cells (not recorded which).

CDR3 sequence reads: CASSIPRTGRSYNEQFF. J is TRBJ2-1 and V is TRBV19; TCRdb returns TRBD1, unconfirmable since there is no DNA. This CDR3 has 17 amino acids. CDR1 is LNHDA and CDR2 is SQIVND in the germline V gene (reference sequence). The full variable domain, rest sourced from reference TRBV19 and TRBJ2-1, is DGGITQSPKYLFRKEGQNVTLSCEQNLNHDAMYWYRQDPGQGLRLIYYSQIVNDFQKGDIAEGYSVSREKKESFPLTVTSAQKNPTAFYLCASSIPRTGRSYNEQFFGPGTRLTVL.